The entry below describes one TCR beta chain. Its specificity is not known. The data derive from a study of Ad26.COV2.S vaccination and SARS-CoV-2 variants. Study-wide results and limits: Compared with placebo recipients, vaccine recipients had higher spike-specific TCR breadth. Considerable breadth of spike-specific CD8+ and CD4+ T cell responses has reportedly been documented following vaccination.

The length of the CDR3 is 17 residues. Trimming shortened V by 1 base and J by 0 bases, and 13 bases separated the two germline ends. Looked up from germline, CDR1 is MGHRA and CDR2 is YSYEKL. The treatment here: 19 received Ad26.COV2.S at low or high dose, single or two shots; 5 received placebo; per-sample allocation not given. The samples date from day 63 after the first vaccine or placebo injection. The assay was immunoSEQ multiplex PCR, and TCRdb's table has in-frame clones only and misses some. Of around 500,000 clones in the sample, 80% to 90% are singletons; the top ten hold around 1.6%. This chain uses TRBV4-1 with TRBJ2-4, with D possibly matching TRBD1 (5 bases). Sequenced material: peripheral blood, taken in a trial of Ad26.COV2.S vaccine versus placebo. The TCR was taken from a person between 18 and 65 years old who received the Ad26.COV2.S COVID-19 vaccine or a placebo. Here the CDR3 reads CASSQAPTGLAKNIQYF. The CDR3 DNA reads TGCGCCAGCAGCCAAGCTCCCACAGGCTTAGCCAAAAACATTCAGTACTTC.